This TCR beta chain originates from a study of control samples from healthy donors and cancer patients. This CDR3 has 15 residues. Per germline, CDR1 LNHDA and CDR2 SQIVND (reference sequence). V dropped 4 bases and J dropped 4 bases, with 13 bases sitting between them. Profiling relied on immunoSEQ multiplex PCR, and the TCRdb table lists in-frame clones only, not all of them. This table has around 100,000 clones, roughly 91% appearing once. This TCR derives from a man aged 60-69 years with lung cancer. What was sequenced was PBMCs. The chain uses TRBV19 and TRBJ2-2; D unresolved. CDR3 sequence reads: CASSSRQTITGELFF. The CDR3 DNA sequence: TGTGCCAGTAGTAGCCGCCAGACGATCACCGGGGAGCTGTTTTTT.